The rows below give T cell receptor beta chains drawn from one sample of a study of T cell responses to AZD1222 COVID-19 vaccine. The data were produced by immunoSEQ multiplex PCR, yet TCRdb's version contains in-frame clones alone and is incomplete. The table has approximately 200,000 clones, around 93% seen once. This material consisted of peripheral blood, taken 28 days after the second AZD1222 dose. All receptors derive from an adult who received the AZD1222 COVID-19 vaccine. The CDR3 runs from the conserved cysteine through the conserved F or W. The order of the fields is J gene, clone size, V gene, CDR3 protein. Clone size is stated in some rows and not others, as once, few, many or a class when expanded.

J: TRBJ2-1; size: .; V: TRBV6-5; CDR3: CASSYSGPYNEQFF
J: TRBJ1-3; size: .; V: TRBV7-9; CDR3: CARSKAGNGNTIYF
J: TRBJ2-7; size: .; V: TRBV25-1; CDR3: CASSQGGAYEQYF
J: TRBJ2-1; size: .; V: TRBV18; CDR3: CASSPGTDMNNEQFF
J: TRBJ2-5; size: .; V: TRBV10-3; CDR3: CAIGGGSRNQETQYF
J: TRBJ1-2; size: .; V: TRBV10-3; CDR3: CAISGTMLTNYGYTF
J: TRBJ1-2; size: .; V: TRBV5-4; CDR3: CASTTNRKPNYGYTF
J: TRBJ2-4; size: .; V: TRBV7-8; CDR3: CASSLFSVAKNIQYF
J: TRBJ2-7; size: few; V: TRBV6-5; CDR3: CASSYGGTRNYEQYF
J: TRBJ2-1; size: .; V: TRBV15; CDR3: CATSPSRGAYNEQFF
J: TRBJ1-5; size: .; V: TRBV19; CDR3: CASSIGGRRAIQQPQHF
J: TRBJ2-2; size: .; V: TRBV6-5; CDR3: CASSYSFRVTGELFF
J: TRBJ1-1; size: once; V: TRBV3-1/TRBV3-2; CDR3: CASKIQGAANTEAFF
J: TRBJ1-2; size: .; V: TRBV5-1; CDR3: CASSLQSANYGYTF
J: TRBJ2-6; size: once; V: TRBV19; CDR3: CASRGVNSGANVLTF
J: TRBJ1-5; size: .; V: TRBV5-1; CDR3: CASSPGTGRNQPQHF
J: TRBJ1-1; size: .; V: TRBV5-5; CDR3: CASSRTGGGEAFF
J: TRBJ2-3; size: .; V: TRBV3-1/TRBV3-2; CDR3: CASSQLLGDTQYF
J: TRBJ1-5; size: .; V: TRBV7-3; CDR3: CASSQRWDGFRHF
J: TRBJ2-5; size: .; V: TRBV6-5; CDR3: CASSLVMGREETQYF
J: TRBJ2-7; size: .; V: TRBV9; CDR3: CASSGTASYEQYF
J: TRBJ2-1; size: .; V: TRBV6-5; CDR3: CASFKQSSYNEQFF
J: TRBJ2-2; size: .; V: TRBV7-6; CDR3: CASSPKDRFAGELFF
J: TRBJ2-1; size: .; V: TRBV6-2/TRBV6-3; CDR3: CASSYSKVDEQFF
J: TRBJ1-1; size: .; V: TRBV9; CDR3: CASGRAGGPLGTEAFF
J: TRBJ2-3; size: .; V: TRBV7-9; CDR3: CASSFGLTDTQYF
J: TRBJ1-5; size: .; V: TRBV19; CDR3: CASSFGQGYQPQHF
J: TRBJ2-2; size: .; V: TRBV6-1; CDR3: CASSESAGVRPGELFF
J: TRBJ1-4; size: few; V: TRBV18; CDR3: CASSPRTGEATNEKLFF
J: TRBJ1-5; size: .; V: TRBV19; CDR3: CATMDGGLGNQPQHF
J: TRBJ1-5; size: .; V: TRBV7-3; CDR3: CASSGQLGEPQHF
J: TRBJ2-2; size: .; V: TRBV5-6; CDR3: CASSLERRGRRELFF
J: TRBJ2-1; size: .; V: TRBV6-5; CDR3: CASTPGDNEQFF
J: TRBJ2-1; size: .; V: TRBV11-2; CDR3: CASSSPGYNEQFF
J: TRBJ1-1; size: once; V: TRBV11-3; CDR3: CASSWEEWAFF
J: TRBJ2-2; size: .; V: TRBV30; CDR3: CAWRKGLAYSGELFF
J: TRBJ2-2; size: .; V: TRBV3-1/TRBV3-2; CDR3: CASSQVGLRTIGELFF
J: TRBJ1-2; size: .; V: TRBV5-5; CDR3: CASSLVPTGGYGYTF
J: TRBJ2-5; size: .; V: TRBV7-9; CDR3: CASRKSSGGIQETQYF
J: TRBJ1-6; size: .; V: TRBV25-1; CDR3: CASSVPSYNSPLHF
J: TRBJ1-1; size: .; V: TRBV6-5; CDR3: CASSYSPVLRDTEAFF
J: TRBJ2-1; size: .; V: TRBV19; CDR3: CASSRDRGNEQFF
J: TRBJ1-3; size: .; V: TRBV27; CDR3: CASSSLRGLKGNTIYF
J: TRBJ1-1; size: .; V: TRBV6-2/TRBV6-3; CDR3: CASSSQGGWTEAFF
J: TRBJ2-7; size: .; V: TRBV7-8; CDR3: CASSRTRTGWYEQYF
J: TRBJ1-2; size: .; V: TRBV7-3; CDR3: CASSLPGGYGYTF
J: TRBJ1-4; size: .; V: TRBV11-2; CDR3: CASSLDREVNEKLFF
J: TRBJ1-2; size: .; V: TRBV27; CDR3: CASAGRGHGYTF
J: TRBJ2-5; size: .; V: TRBV11-2; CDR3: CASSLGGLSQETQYF
J: TRBJ1-4; size: .; V: TRBV10-3; CDR3: CAISDSITGQGEKLFF
J: TRBJ1-2; size: .; V: TRBV5-1; CDR3: CASSLVGDYGYTF
J: TRBJ2-2; size: .; V: TRBV4-2; CDR3: CASSQGGIGELFF
J: TRBJ1-5; size: .; V: TRBV19; CDR3: CASNHGTPSNQPQHF
J: TRBJ2-7; size: once; V: TRBV6-5; CDR3: CASSYYQRGARDEQYF
J: TRBJ2-5; size: .; V: TRBV6-5; CDR3: CASRRGLVETQYF
J: TRBJ1-2; size: .; V: TRBV6-5; CDR3: CASSKLDGYTF
J: TRBJ1-1; size: few; V: TRBV6-5; CDR3: CASSSQGASGTEAFF